The 27 T cell receptor beta chains in this list originate from one sample, sequenced in a study of T cells in Graves' hyperthyroidism and ophthalmopathy. Amplification of TCR beta CDR3 regions used RNA as the template. In the first-round RT-PCR of the TCR CDR3, the HTBI primer set was used. TCRdb redid the calling of the multiplex PCR reads with MiXCR, one entry per CDR3 protein. The top ten hold roughly 13% of the sample, which has fewer than 600,000 distinct CDR3 sequences, 13% to 15% seen once. The sample was blood. Receptor source: a woman in her thirties or forties with Graves' hyperthyroidism.

This clonotype appeared many times. The chain carries TRBV18 and TRBJ1-1, with TRBD1 identical over 9 bases. After removal of 0 bases from V and 11 bases from J, the junction contained 10 bases not matched to a gene. CDR1 is KGHSH and CDR2 is LQKENI in the germline V gene. There are 15 residues in the CDR3. CDR3 coding DNA: TGTGCCAGCTCACCACCGCCAAGGACAGGGGTGGGGGCTTTCTTT. This codes for CASSPPPRTGVGAFF.

This clonotype has a count of ten or more. The V gene is TRBV5-1, the J gene TRBJ2-7, with 11 nucleotides matching TRBD2. Losses at the gene ends were 0 bases for V and 6 bases for J; bases not matched to a gene: 2. The CDR3 spans 14 residues. In germline, CDR1 is SGHRS, CDR2 YFSETQ. The CDR3 loop is CASSLDLAGGEQYF. The CDR3 DNA reads as TGCGCCAGCAGCTTGGATCTAGCGGGAGGCGAGCAGTACTTC.

This chain connects TRBV4-2 to TRBJ1-6, with D perhaps matching TRBD1 (5 bases). Germline V gene data show CDR1 as LGHNA and CDR2 as YNFKEQ. V was pared by 0 bases and J by 10 bases, with 10 bases between. This CDR3 is 14 amino acids long. Here the CDR3 reads CASSQDYGDSPLHF. The DNA of the CDR3 is TGTGCCAGCAGCCAAGATTACGGGGACTCACCCCTCCACTTT.

This chain connects TRBV29-1 to TRBJ2-3, with 8 bases matching TRBD1. Germline lookup yields CDR1 SQVTM and CDR2 ANQGSEA. Trimming at V came to 2 bases and at J to 0 bases, leaving 1 base not matched to a gene. This CDR3 is 14 amino acids long. The CDR3 protein is CSVEQGASTDTQYF. CDR3 coding DNA: TGCAGCGTTGAACAGGGGGCGAGCACAGATACGCAGTATTTT.

This clonotype showed up just a few times. The chain recombines TRBV6-1 with TRBJ1-1; D is ambiguous. Germline CDR1 is MNHNS and CDR2 is SASEGT. The CDR3 is made up of 13 amino acids. With 7 bases removed from V and 1 base from J, the gap between germline ends came to 10 bases. CDR3 DNA: TGTGCCAGCACCGACGACAAGAACACTGAAGCTTTCTTT. It translates to CASTDDKNTEAFF.

This clonotype was detected ten times or more. The rearrangement joins TRBV7-9 to TRBJ2-2; 8 nucleotides align to TRBD2. Germline V gives CDR1 SEHNR, CDR2 FQNEAQ (reference sequence). CDR3 length equals 14 residues. V trimming: 5 bases; J trimming: 6 bases; junction bases outside the gene matches: 5. CDR3 loop: CASSPGLGAGELFF. The CDR3, as DNA: TGTGCCAGCAGCCCGGGACTAGGCGCCGGGGAGCTGTTTTTT.

This clonotype was observed many times. This rearrangement joins TRBV6-1 to TRBJ1-2; TRBD1 might be the D (6 bases). CDR3 length: 15 amino acids. Trimming took 8 bases from V and 0 from J, leaving 16 bases between them. Germline V gives CDR1 MNHNS, CDR2 SASEGT. CDR3 bases: TGTGCCAGCGGACTTCAGGGGCTTACTAACTATGGCTACACCTTC. This translates into CASGLQGLTNYGYTF.

Ten or more counts support this clonotype. The chain couples TRBV2 to TRBJ2-3; 7 bases fit TRBD1. The CDR3 contains 14 residues. The V and J ends lost 6 bases and 6 bases, in that order; junction bases with no gene match: 9. Per the germline V gene, CDR1 is SNHLY and CDR2 is FYNNEI. The DNA of the CDR3 is TGTGCCAGCAGGCTTACAGGGGCGCAGGATACGCAGTATTTT. It codes for CASRLTGAQDTQYF.

This clonotype was recorded a few times. V gene TRBV5-4 combines with J gene TRBJ1-2; no clear D. The V end lost 5 bases, the J end lost 3 bases, and 14 bases lay between the germline ends. The CDR3 is 14 residues long. Per the germline V gene, CDR1 is SGHNT and CDR2 is YYREEE (reference sequence). The CDR3 is CASSLDPSDYGYTF. CDR3 in DNA: TGTGCCAGCAGTTTAGACCCTTCCGACTATGGCTACACCTTC. Using reference TRBV5-4 and TRBJ1-2 for the parts outside the CDR3, the full variable domain is ETGVTQSPTHLIKTRGQQVTLRCSSQSGHNTVSWYQQALGQGPQFIFQYYREEENGRGNFPPRFSGLQFPNYSSELNVNALELDDSALYLCASSLDPSDYGYTFGSGTRLTVV.

This clonotype was counted many times. V gene TRBV2 combines with J gene TRBJ2-2, with 7 bases that match TRBD2. Germline loops: CDR1 SNHLY, CDR2 FYNNEI. V lost 1 base, J lost 3 bases, and 5 bases stayed unmatched. The CDR3 consists of 16 residues. This CDR3 reads CASSEGVAGHTGELFF. The DNA of the CDR3 is TGTGCCAGCAGTGAAGGGGTAGCGGGTCACACCGGGGAGCTGTTTTTT.

At least ten counts were recorded for this clonotype. An end of the junction does not agree with germline; a read error may underlie this. This chain uses TRBV5-1 with TRBJ2-5; D may be TRBD1 (5 bases). The CDR3 length is 14 residues. The germline gives CDR1 SGHRS, CDR2 YFSETQ. For the CDR3, the DNA is TGTGCCAGCAGTTTGGGGCAGGGTGCAGAGACCCAGTACTTC. Its protein product is CASSLGQGAETQYF. Together with reference TRBV5-1 and TRBJ2-5, the CDR3 gives the full variable domain: KAGVTQTPRYLIKTRGQQVTLSCSPISGHRSVSWYQQTPGQGLQFLFEYFSETQRNKGNFPGRFSGRQFSNSRSEMNVSTLELGDSALYLCASSLGQGAETQYFGPGTRLLVL.

The gene calls are TRBV25-1 and TRBJ2-7; D may be TRBD2 (6 bases). The V and J ends lost 4 bases and 4 bases respectively, with 20 bases between them. The CDR3 contains 16 residues. Germline V CDR1 and CDR2: MGHDK, SYGVNS. The CDR3 DNA reads as TGTGCCAGCAGTGGACCATCTTTAGCGGTTCCATACGAGCAGTACTTC. This encodes CASSGPSLAVPYEQYF.

This clonotype was seen ten or more times. This sequence joins TRBV7-3 and TRBJ2-7, with D perhaps TRBD2 (5 bases). Trimming removed 5 bases at V and 7 bases at J, with 12 bases between. The CDR3 runs 12 residues. Germline-derived CDR1 and CDR2 are SGHTA and FQGTGA. The chain's CDR3 is CASSRLPGEQYF. The CDR3 DNA reads TGTGCCAGCAGCCGACTACCAGGAGAGCAGTACTTC.

This clonotype turned up a few times. The rearrangement joins TRBV24-1 to TRBJ1-2, with a possible D match to TRBD1 (5 bases). Trimming stripped 1 base from V and 8 bases from J, with 10 bases between. CDR1 is KGHDR and CDR2 is SFDVKD in the germline V gene. This CDR3 has 13 amino acids. CDR3 amino acids: CATSDFGAGGYTF. CDR3 nucleotide sequence: TGTGCCACCAGTGATTTCGGGGCTGGAGGCTACACCTTC.

The chain couples TRBV4-1 to TRBJ1-1, with 12 bases aligning to TRBD1. The CDR3 contains 17 residues. Germline V CDR1 and CDR2: MGHRA, YSYEKL. V lost 1 base to trimming and J lost 6 bases; unmatched junction nucleotides: 9. CDR3 protein: CASSQGGTGGLLSEAFF. DNA for the CDR3: TGCGCCAGCAGCCAAGGGGGGACAGGGGGCCTGCTCTCTGAAGCTTTCTTT.

The CDR3 sequence: CASSHRGGAMEEKLFF. The DNA for the CDR3 is TGCGCCAGCAGCCACCGTGGGGGGGCGATGGAAGAAAAACTGTTTTTT. This chain connects TRBV5-1 to TRBJ1-4; perhaps TRBD1 as D (6 bases). The CDR3 runs to 16 residues. Germline lookup yields CDR1 SGHRS and CDR2 YFSETQ. The V and J ends lost 4 bases and 8 bases respectively, with 21 bases between them.

This chain connects TRBV4-2 to TRBJ2-5, with 15 positions matching TRBD2. The germline V gene encodes CDR1 LGHNA and CDR2 YNFKEQ. The CDR3 length is 19 residues. The V gene end was trimmed by 1 base and the J gene end by 4 bases; junction bases not matched to a gene: 10. The CDR3 sequence: CASSQVGRTSGRASETQYF. Written as DNA, the CDR3 is TGTGCCAGCAGCCAAGTCGGGCGGACTAGCGGGAGGGCGTCAGAGACCCAGTACTTC.

This clonotype came up a few times. The chain couples TRBV20-1 to TRBJ2-3; 7 positions agree with TRBD2. The V gene end was trimmed by 4 bases and the J gene end by 6 bases; junction bases not matched to a gene: 13. Looked up from germline, CDR1 is DFQATT and CDR2 is SNEGSKA (reference sequence). The CDR3 sequence is 15 residues long. CDR3 amino acids: CSATLTSWGKDTQYF. CDR3 sequence (DNA): TGCAGTGCTACCCTGACTAGCTGGGGGAAGGATACGCAGTATTTT.

The chain's CDR3 is CATSRDGTSGSTDTQYF. The CDR3 region has the DNA TGTGCCACCAGCAGAGACGGGACTAGCGGGAGCACAGATACGCAGTATTTT. The chain is built from TRBV15 and TRBJ2-3, with 12 bases aligning to TRBD2. J lost 0 bases, V lost 0 bases, and 1 base had no gene match. Germline V gene sequence: CDR1 LNHNV, CDR2 YYDKDF (reference sequence). CDR3 length: 17 residues.

This clonotype was seen repeatedly, ten times or more. This chain connects TRBV2 to TRBJ2-1; TRBD2 is a possible D gene (5 bases). This CDR3 is built from 13 residues. Germline lookup yields CDR1 SNHLY and CDR2 FYNNEI. With 5 bases removed from V and 6 bases from J, the gap between germline ends came to 11 bases. The DNA of the CDR3 is TGTGCCAGCAGTAAAGACGGAGGCAATGAGCAGTTCTTC. This codes for CASSKDGGNEQFF.

Many counts were recorded for this clonotype. The V and J genes are TRBV24-1 and TRBJ2-5; perhaps TRBD2 as D (6 bases). V lost 4 bases to trimming and J lost 4 bases, with 15 bases between them. CDR3 size: 15 residues. The germline V gene encodes CDR1 KGHDR and CDR2 SFDVKD. The CDR3 here is CATSEEGRAPETQYF. The CDR3 DNA is TGTGCCACCAGTGAGGAGGGGCGCGCGCCAGAGACCCAGTACTTC.

Ten or more counts support this clonotype. The V gene is TRBV5-1, the J gene TRBJ1-1; tentatively, D is TRBD1 (5 bases). The CDR3 spans 13 residues. From germline, CDR1 is SGHRS and CDR2 YFSETQ. V gave up 6 bases and J gave up 5 bases, with 14 bases separating them. The CDR3 is CASNLSEGTEAFF. DNA for the CDR3: TGCGCCAGCAACTTATCGGAGGGGACTGAAGCTTTCTTT. The full variable domain, rest sourced from reference TRBV5-1 and TRBJ1-1, is KAGVTQTPRYLIKTRGQQVTLSCSPISGHRSVSWYQQTPGQGLQFLFEYFSETQRNKGNFPGRFSGRQFSNSRSEMNVSTLELGDSALYLCASNLSEGTEAFFGQGTRLTVV.

V and J are TRBV20-1 and TRBJ2-1; TRBD2 matches 12 bases. The ends lost 3 bases at V and 8 bases at J; junction bases unmatched: 5. This CDR3 is built from 14 residues. The germline CDR1 and CDR2 sequences are DFQATT and SNEGSKA (reference sequence). The CDR3 here is CSASHLAGGDEQFF. The CDR3 nucleotides are TGCAGTGCTAGCCATCTAGCGGGAGGGGATGAGCAGTTCTTC.

This clonotype was picked up a small number of times. The gene calls are TRBV10-3 and TRBJ2-7, with TRBD2 as a possible D gene (7 bases). The germline V gene has CDR1 ENHRY and CDR2 SYGVKD. The CDR3 runs to 16 residues. Deletions cut 6 bases from V and 1 base from J, with 19 bases between. DNA of the CDR3: TGTGCCATCAGACTTGGGGGGCGGGAGATTTCCTACGAGCAGTACTTC. The encoded protein is CAIRLGGREISYEQYF.

This clonotype was seen repeatedly, ten times or more. The rearrangement uses TRBV30 and TRBJ2-3; TRBD1 aligns across 8 bases. This CDR3 has 14 residues. The germline CDR1 and CDR2 sequences are GTSNPN and SVGIG (reference sequence). Trimming at V came to 0 bases and at J to 5 bases, leaving 4 bases not matched to a gene. The CDR3 is CAWSVAGGVDTQYF. CDR3 in DNA: TGTGCCTGGAGTGTGGCAGGGGGCGTAGATACGCAGTATTTT.

This clonotype was observed a few times. CDR3 loop: CASRQVVNTGELFF. The CDR3 nucleotides are TGCGCCAGCAGACAGGTGGTGAACACCGGGGAGCTGTTTTTT. The V and J genes are TRBV10-2 and TRBJ2-2; a weak D match, TRBD1 (5 bases). Deletions cut 6 bases from V and 1 base from J, with 9 bases between. Germline V CDR1 and CDR2: WSHSY, SAAADI. This CDR3 has 14 amino acids.

This clonotype showed up just a few times. One end of the junction varies from germline; a read error may be responsible. This rearrangement joins TRBV28 to TRBJ1-3, with D possibly matching TRBD1 (5 bases). Germline loops: CDR1 MDHEN, CDR2 SYDVKM. CDR3 length: 14 amino acids. The CDR3 reads CASSFDSYPLGIDF. The CDR3 nucleotides are TGTGCCAGCAGTTTCGACAGCTACCCCCTGGGCATTGATTTT.